The 10 T cell receptor beta chains presented below share a single source sample, sequenced in a study of blood T cells in healthy people across ages. A second about 6 to 12 cycle PCR used barcoded and J-beta primers. One entry per CDR3 protein, called by TCRdb with MiXCR from the 5' RACE reads. The top ten hold approximately 15% of the sample, which has 650,000 to 700,000 distinct CDR3 sequences, about 30% seen once. Sequenced input: blood. These receptors originate from a woman aged 80 or over in good health.

The chain recombines TRBV6-2 or TRBV6-3 with TRBJ1-5; D remains ambiguous. The CDR3 consists of 14 residues. The ends were cut back, 2 bases at V and 6 bases at J, with 11 bases in the middle. Germline V gives CDR1 MNHEY, CDR2 SVGEGT. DNA for the CDR3: TGTGCCAGCAGTTACCGGCTCCTTGGTCAGCCCCAGCATTTT. This gives the protein CASSYRLLGQPQHF.

The V and J genes are TRBV29-1 and TRBJ2-5; TRBD2 matches 8 bases. CDR1 SQVTM and CDR2 ANQGSEA come from the germline V gene. The CDR3 covers 14 residues. V lost 5 bases, J lost 2 bases, and 7 bases stayed unmatched. In DNA form, the CDR3 reads TGCAGCGTTACCAGCGGGAGTAAGCAAGAGACCCAGTACTTC. Its translation: CSVTSGSKQETQYF. Full variable domain (outside the CDR3, taken from reference TRBV29-1 and TRBJ2-5): SAVISQKPSRDICQRGTSLTIQCQVDSQVTMMFWYRQQPGQSLTLIATANQGSEATYESGFVIDKFPISRPNLTFSTLTVSNMSPEDSSIYLCSVTSGSKQETQYFGPGTRLLVL.

Many counts were recorded for this clonotype. This rearrangement joins TRBV7-2 to TRBJ1-6; D remains unclear. Germline CDR1 SGHTA, CDR2 FQGNSA. The V gene lost 5 bases and the J gene lost 3 bases, with 11 bases spanning the gap. The CDR3 is 15 amino acids. The CDR3 DNA sequence: TGTGCCAGCAGCCCCACCCCCAACTATAATTCACCCCTCCACTTT. Encoded protein: CASSPTPNYNSPLHF.

Notes on this clonotype: A read error may be the cause here, since a much bigger clone is one base away. J is TRBJ2-4 and V is TRBV10-3; 9 nucleotides align to TRBD1. CDR1 is ENHRY and CDR2 is SYGVKD in the germline V gene. This CDR3 has 14 amino acids. The CDR3 sequence is CAIGDLTGGSEQYF. The CDR3 DNA reads TGTGCCATCGGTGACCTGACAGGGGGGAGTGAGCAGTACTTC.

This chain links TRBV7-6 with TRBJ2-2; D is perhaps TRBD2 (6 bases). This CDR3 is 14 amino acids long. Trimming pared 1 base from V and 5 bases from J, leaving 8 bases between. CDR1 and CDR2 from the germline V gene are SGHVS and FNYEAQ. The chain's CDR3 is CASSLVEGTGELFF. The CDR3 DNA sequence: TGTGCCAGCAGCTTAGTGGAGGGGACCGGGGAGCTGTTTTTT.

This clonotype has a count of ten or more. The chain is built from TRBV6-2 or TRBV6-3 and TRBJ2-1; D remains ambiguous. The V end lost 6 bases, the J end lost 8 bases, and 14 bases lay between the germline ends. The CDR3 length is 13 residues. Germline CDR1 and CDR2: MNHEY and SVGEGT. CDR3 nucleotides: TGTGCCAGCAGGAAGTCCCCGAGTGATGAGCAGTTCTTC. Translated, it gives CASRKSPSDEQFF.

This rearrangement joins TRBV5-1 to TRBJ2-5; D is perhaps TRBD1 (5 bases). The CDR3 length is 14 residues. CDR1 and CDR2 (germline): SGHRS, YFSETQ. Trimming stripped 0 bases from V and 3 bases from J, with 9 bases between. The CDR3 nucleotides read TGCGCCAGCAGCTTGGGCAGGGCTGAAGAGACCCAGTACTTC. Its translation: CASSLGRAEETQYF.

V gene TRBV5-5 combines with J gene TRBJ1-2; D gene ambiguous. Trimming took 2 bases from V and 6 from J, leaving 14 bases between them. The CDR3 covers 14 residues. Germline-derived CDR1 and CDR2 are SGHKS and YYEKEE (reference sequence). DNA of the CDR3: TGTGCCAGCAGCTTTGGATTAATAAGGGATGGCTACACCTTC. Encoded protein: CASSFGLIRDGYTF. The whole variable domain, filled in from reference TRBV5-5 and TRBJ1-2, reads DAGVTQSPTHLIKTRGQQVTLRCSPISGHKSVSWYQQVLGQGPQFIFQYYEKEERGRGNFPDRFSARQFPNYSSELNVNALLLGDSALYLCASSFGLIRDGYTFGSGTRLTVV.

This clonotype was observed a handful of times. V usage is TRBV2 and J usage is TRBJ1-5; D is possibly TRBD1 (5 bases). Germline CDR1 SNHLY, CDR2 FYNNEI. This CDR3 has 13 amino acids. Trimming took off 0 bases at V and 6 bases at J, with 6 bases between the two ends. CDR3 residues: CASSEARGQPQHF. The CDR3 DNA is TGTGCCAGCAGTGAAGCTAGGGGTCAGCCCCAGCATTTT.

This sequence joins TRBV10-2 and TRBJ2-5; 10 bases match TRBD2. In germline, CDR1 is WSHSY, CDR2 SAAADI. Germline trimming cut 3 bases from V and 11 bases from J; bases unmatched to any gene: 12. The CDR3 has 15 amino acids. The chain's CDR3 is CASSDPSGGCNEQYF. The CDR3 region has the DNA TGCGCCAGCAGTGACCCTAGCGGGGGCTGCAATGAGCAGTACTTC.